Listed below are T cell receptor beta chains from one sample, sequenced in a study of cytomegalovirus exposure and HLA in healthy donors. TCRdb's copy holds only in-frame clones and misses some; the assay was immunoSEQ multiplex PCR. The top ten hold 5% to 6% of the sample, which has about 220,000 clones, 82% seen once. Sample: PBMCs. The receptor source for this set is a woman in her 40s in good health and CMV-seropositive. Each CDR3 is given with its conserved first and last residue. The order of the fields is CDR3 protein, CDR3 DNA, J gene, D gene, clone size, V gene. The D gene is left open where the match is weak. Clone size appears in some rows only: once, few, many, or a class for an expanded clone.

CASSPERDRGGTEAFF TGCGCCAGCAGCCCGGAACGGGACAGGGGAGGAACTGAAGCTTTCTTT TRBJ1-1 TRBD1 . TRBV5-1
CASSQDRSSYNSPLHF TGTGCCAGCAGCCAGGACAGAAGCTCCTATAATTCACCCCTCCACTTT TRBJ1-6 . . TRBV7-2
CASSQMEGPYEQYF TGCGCCAGCAGCCAGATGGAGGGCCCCTACGAGCAGTACTTC TRBJ2-7 . . TRBV4-1
CASSFDRAEQYF TGTGCCAGCAGTTTTGACAGGGCGGAGCAGTACTTC TRBJ2-7 TRBD1 once TRBV6-5
CASSQDQVGGARFF TGCGCCAGCAGCCAAGATCAGGTCGGGGGGGCTAGGTTCTTC TRBJ2-1 TRBD2 . TRBV4-3
CASSLDEFLYGYTF TGTGCCAGCAGCTTGGATGAGTTCCTCTATGGCTACACCTTC TRBJ1-2 . . TRBV5-5
CASSLSTGPNEKLFF TGTGCCAGCAGCCTGTCGACAGGGCCTAATGAAAAACTGTTTTTT TRBJ1-4 TRBD1 . TRBV11-3
CASRTAGGTEQYF TGTGCCAGCAGGACGGCGGGGGGGACCGAGCAGTACTTC TRBJ2-7 TRBD2 . TRBV6-7
CASRGGNTEAFF TGCGCCAGCAGAGGGGGGAACACTGAAGCTTTCTTT TRBJ1-1 . once TRBV10-2
CASSGRQGPYEQYF TGTGCCAGCAGCGGACGACAGGGGCCCTACGAGCAGTACTTC TRBJ2-7 TRBD1 . TRBV7-2
CASSKTGFDYGYTF TGTGCCAGCAGCAAGACAGGGTTCGACTATGGCTACACCTTC TRBJ1-2 TRBD1 . TRBV2
CSSSLELSWSGRAKDTQYF TGTTCCAGCAGCTTAGAACTCTCTTGGAGCGGGAGGGCGAAAGATACGCAGTATTTT TRBJ2-3 TRBD2 . TRBV7-9
CASTKLGSPMNTEAFF TGTGCCAGCACGAAACTGGGCAGCCCAATGAACACTGAAGCTTTCTTT TRBJ1-1 . . TRBV7-8
CASSLDRLSGNTIYF TGTGCCAGCAGTCTCGACAGGCTCTCTGGAAACACCATATATTTT TRBJ1-3 . . TRBV2
CASSSPTGQEQETQYF TGTGCCAGCAGCTCTCCCACTGGACAGGAACAAGAGACCCAGTACTTC TRBJ2-5 TRBD1 . TRBV11-3
CASSLAGGEGQPQHF TGTGCCAGCAGCTTAGCGGGCGGGGAGGGACAGCCCCAGCATTTT TRBJ1-5 . once TRBV7-2
CASSQVRGLVGYTF TGTGCCAGCAGCCAAGTCAGGGGGCTGGTTGGCTACACCTTC TRBJ1-2 TRBD1 . TRBV14
CASSLTVSGNTIYF TGTGCCAGCAGCTTAACGGTCTCTGGAAACACCATATATTTT TRBJ1-3 . once TRBV7-6
CAISELTGSGELFF TGTGCCATCAGTGAGTTGACAGGGTCCGGGGAGCTGTTTTTT TRBJ2-2 TRBD1 . TRBV10-3
CASRDLAYYEQYF TGTGCCAGCAGAGACCTAGCTTACTACGAGCAGTACTTC TRBJ2-7 . . TRBV6-5
CASSANNSPLHF TGTGCCAGCAGCGCTAATAATTCACCCCTCCACTTT TRBJ1-6 . . TRBV2
CASSLSGQTNTEAFF TGTGCCAGCAGCCTTTCGGGACAGACGAACACTGAAGCTTTCTTT TRBJ1-1 TRBD1 . TRBV7-2
CASSGTGFAGGYTF TGTGCCAGCAGTGGGACAGGTTTCGCAGGTGGCTACACCTTC TRBJ1-2 TRBD1 . TRBV2
CSATLTDTQYF TGCAGTGCTACTTTAACAGATACGCAGTATTTT TRBJ2-3 . . TRBV20-1
CASSVGTSGRGARGTDTQYF TGTGCCAGCAGCGTAGGCACTAGCGGGAGAGGGGCCAGGGGCACAGATACGCAGTATTTT TRBJ2-3 TRBD2 . TRBV9
CASSPRRPQEITYEQYF TGTGCCAGCTCCCCGCGGCGGCCACAGGAGATTACCTACGAGCAGTACTTC TRBJ2-7 . . TRBV18
CASSHPTGGVYGYTF TGCGCCAGCAGCCATCCCACAGGGGGCGTCTATGGCTACACCTTC TRBJ1-2 TRBD1 once TRBV4-1
CASSEARSQETQYF TGTGCCAGCAGTGAAGCGCGATCTCAAGAGACCCAGTACTTC TRBJ2-5 . . TRBV2
CASSSPVGTGKYGYTF TGTGCCAGCAGCTCCCCAGTAGGGACAGGGAAATATGGCTACACCTTC TRBJ1-2 TRBD1 . TRBV9
CASSWTGGLGSPLHF TGTGCCAGCAGCTGGACAGGTGGGCTAGGGTCACCCCTCCACTTT TRBJ1-6 TRBD1 . TRBV5-4
CASSQQSTDTQYF TGCGCCAGCAGCCAACAAAGCACAGATACGCAGTATTTT TRBJ2-3 . . TRBV4-1
CAISESPGDRNEKLFF TGTGCCATCAGTGAGTCCCCAGGCGACCGTAATGAAAAACTGTTTTTT TRBJ1-4 . . TRBV10-3
CASSLTVDRFFSEQFF TGTGCCAGCAGCCTCACCGTGGACAGGTTTTTTAGTGAGCAGTTCTTC TRBJ2-1 TRBD1 . TRBV7-3
CAISVAYSGANVLTF TGTGCCATCAGTGTAGCCTACTCTGGGGCCAACGTCCTGACTTTC TRBJ2-6 . . TRBV10-3
CASSLLPSGRPDQYF TGTGCCAGCAGCTTACTCCCCAGCGGGAGGCCTGACCAGTACTTC TRBJ2-5 TRBD2 . TRBV7-8
CASSVRTSVSYEQYF TGTGCCAGCAGCGTTAGGACTAGCGTCTCCTACGAGCAGTACTTC TRBJ2-7 TRBD2 . TRBV7-2
CASSLKQGANTEAFF TGTGCCAGCAGTTTAAAACAGGGGGCGAACACTGAAGCTTTCTTT TRBJ1-1 TRBD1 . TRBV27
CASSLDAENTLHF TGTGCCAGCAGCTTGGATGCGGAAAACACCCTCCACTTT TRBJ1-6 . . TRBV5-4
CAGSLGSTKETQYF TGTGCCGGCAGCTTGGGGAGCACAAAAGAGACCCAGTACTTC TRBJ2-5 . . TRBV11-2
CATSRARGAQETQYF TGTGCCACCAGCAGAGCACGCGGGGCTCAAGAGACCCAGTACTTC TRBJ2-5 . . TRBV15
CASSIVQVLNTEAFF TGTGCCAGTAGTATAGTTCAGGTTTTGAACACTGAAGCTTTCTTT TRBJ1-1 . . TRBV19
CATSGAEFEAFF TGTGCCACCAGCGGGGCGGAATTTGAAGCTTTCTTT TRBJ1-1 . . TRBV15
CASSLVGDGEAFF TGTGCCAGCAGCTTAGTAGGAGATGGGGAAGCTTTCTTT TRBJ1-1 . . TRBV7-2
CASSLEAGASTGELFF TGTGCCAGCAGCTTAGAGGCGGGAGCTTCGACCGGGGAGCTGTTTTTT TRBJ2-2 TRBD2 . TRBV7-2
CASSYSQPSNQPQHF TGTGCCAGCAGTTACTCACAGCCTAGCAATCAGCCCCAGCATTTT TRBJ1-5 . . TRBV6-5
CARLINIQYF TGTGCCAGACTGATAAACATTCAGTACTTC TRBJ2-4 . . TRBV21-1
CASRVTPGTSSNTGELFF TGTGCCAGCAGGGTTACCCCCGGGACTAGCTCGAACACCGGGGAGCTGTTTTTT TRBJ2-2 TRBD2 once TRBV2
CASRLARYEQYF TGTGCCAGCCGACTAGCGCGGTACGAGCAGTACTTC TRBJ2-7 TRBD2 . TRBV28
CASSWTPNYGYTF TGTGCCAGCAGTTGGACACCCAACTATGGCTACACCTTC TRBJ1-2 . . TRBV6-5
CAWSVVGGSYEQYF TGTGCCTGGAGTGTAGTCGGGGGCTCCTACGAGCAGTACTTC TRBJ2-7 . . TRBV30
CAWSVQGYSYEQYF TGTGCCTGGAGTGTACAGGGCTACTCCTACGAGCAGTACTTC TRBJ2-7 . . TRBV30
CASRLGLQETQYF TGTGCCAGCAGGTTGGGACTACAGGAGACCCAGTACTTC TRBJ2-5 TRBD2 . TRBV2
CSAPGSRSTEAFF TGCAGCGCCCCGGGGTCCCGGAGCACTGAAGCTTTCTTT TRBJ1-1 . . TRBV29-1
CASSWGVNEKLFF TGCGCCAGCAGCTGGGGGGTAAATGAAAAACTGTTTTTT TRBJ1-4 . once TRBV5-1
CASRQTSGRATEQFF TGTGCCAGCAGGCAAACTAGCGGGAGGGCCACTGAGCAGTTCTTC TRBJ2-1 TRBD2 . TRBV11-3
CSVRGTEAFF TGCAGCGTTAGGGGCACTGAAGCTTTCTTT TRBJ1-1 . . TRBV29-1
CASSQAGYYNEQFF TGTGCCAGCAGCCAAGCGGGATATTACAATGAGCAGTTCTTC TRBJ2-1 . . TRBV14
CSVRRGSTEAFF TGCAGCGTAAGACGCGGAAGCACTGAAGCTTTCTTT TRBJ1-1 . . TRBV29-1
CASSWTLQENNEQFF TGTGCCAGCAGCTGGACACTACAAGAGAACAATGAGCAGTTCTTC TRBJ2-1 . . TRBV7-3
CASSFYTSGSYNEQFF TGTGCCAGCAGCTTCTATACTAGCGGATCCTACAATGAGCAGTTCTTC TRBJ2-1 TRBD2 . TRBV7-9